This T cell receptor (beta chain) is drawn from a study of shared clonotypes between healthy human individuals. In germline, CDR1 is SEHNR, CDR2 FQNEAQ (reference sequence). The CDR3 runs 15 residues. The germline V and J ends were trimmed by 5 bases and 2 bases, with 13 bases remaining between them. All donors were Caucasian adults living in Nashville, Tennessee. TCRdb's table, derived via immunoSEQ multiplex PCR, lists solely in-frame clones and lacks some. The sample shows under 2.5 million clones, about 90% of them seen only once. The sequence was collected from a man between 18 and 29 years old in good health. Some clones in this sample may be carry-over from other donors' samples. The J gene is TRBJ1-3, the V gene TRBV7-9; D is undetermined. The sequencing sample was made of naive CD4+ T cells from PBMCs. Subset of the sample: CD45RA+ positively selected. CDR3 amino acids: CASSRVLLPGNTIYF. The DNA for the CDR3 is TGTGCCAGCAGCCGAGTTCTTTTACCTGGAAACACCATATATTTT.